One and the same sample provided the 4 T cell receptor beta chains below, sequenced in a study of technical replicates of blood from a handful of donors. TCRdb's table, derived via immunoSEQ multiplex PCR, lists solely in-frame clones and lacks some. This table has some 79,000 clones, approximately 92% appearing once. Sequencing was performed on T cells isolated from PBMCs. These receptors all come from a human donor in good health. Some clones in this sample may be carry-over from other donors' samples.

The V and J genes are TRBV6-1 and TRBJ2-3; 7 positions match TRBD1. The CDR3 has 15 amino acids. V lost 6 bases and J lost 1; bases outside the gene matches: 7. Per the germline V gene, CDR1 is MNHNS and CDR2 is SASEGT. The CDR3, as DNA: TGTGCCAGCAGGGTTAGACAGGGAGGCACAGATACGCAGTATTTT. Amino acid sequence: CASRVRQGGTDTQYF.

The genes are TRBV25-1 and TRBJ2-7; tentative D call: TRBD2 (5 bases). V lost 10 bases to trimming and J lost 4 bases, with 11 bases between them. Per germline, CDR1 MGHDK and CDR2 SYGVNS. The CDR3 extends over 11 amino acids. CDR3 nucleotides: TGTGCCACCAGCCGCGGGTACGAGCAGTACTTC. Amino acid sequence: CATSRGYEQYF.

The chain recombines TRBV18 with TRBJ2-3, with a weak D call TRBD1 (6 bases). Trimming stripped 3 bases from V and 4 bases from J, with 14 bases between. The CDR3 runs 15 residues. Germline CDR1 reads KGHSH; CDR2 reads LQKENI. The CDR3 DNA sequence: TGTGCCAGCTCACCTCTAGAGGACAGAGCAGATACGCAGTATTTT. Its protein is CASSPLEDRADTQYF. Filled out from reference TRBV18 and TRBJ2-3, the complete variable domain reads NAGVMQNPRHLVRRRGQEARLRCSPMKGHSHVYWYRQLPEEGLKFMVYLQKENIIDESGMPKERFSAEFPKEGPSILRIQQVVRGDSAAYFCASSPLEDRADTQYFGPGTRLTVL.

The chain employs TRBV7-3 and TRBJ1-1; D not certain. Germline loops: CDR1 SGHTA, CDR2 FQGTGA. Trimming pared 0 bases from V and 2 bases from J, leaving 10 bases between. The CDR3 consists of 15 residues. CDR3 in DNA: TGTGCCAGCAGCTTAACCCGAGAGGCTAACACTGAAGCTTTCTTT. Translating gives CASSLTREANTEAFF. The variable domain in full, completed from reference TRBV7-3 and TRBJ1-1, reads GAGVSQTPSNKVTEKGKYVELRCDPISGHTALYWYRQSLGQGPEFLIYFQGTGAADDSGLPNDRFFAVRPEGSVSTLKIQRTERGDSAVYLCASSLTREANTEAFFGQGTRLTVV.